These 27 T cell receptor beta chains originate from one sample sequenced in a study of blood T cell repertoires in COVID-19. TCRdb keeps only in-frame clones here, not all; method: immunoSEQ multiplex PCR. Seen here are over 12,000 clones, approximately 90% observed once, and the top ten hold 5% to 7%. The sequenced material came from peripheral blood. The receptors come from a human donor in a cohort sampled during active COVID-19.

The chain has TRBV29-1 and TRBJ2-3, with 9 nucleotides matching TRBD1. The germline V gene has CDR1 SQVTM and CDR2 ANQGSEA. The CDR3 is 13 residues long. V shed 7 bases and J 1 base; nucleotides not matched to a gene: 3. CDR3 sequence reads: CSGTGVGTDTQYF. As DNA, the CDR3 is TGCAGCGGGACAGGGGTTGGCACAGATACGCAGTATTTT.

This clone was seen a single time. The chain recombines TRBV6-6 with TRBJ1-5; D is possibly TRBD1 (6 bases). Per the germline V gene, CDR1 is MNHNY and CDR2 is SVGAGI (reference sequence). The CDR3 covers 15 residues. Deletions cut 2 bases from V and 7 bases from J, with 15 bases between. The CDR3 is CASSYGTGLGQPQHF. The DNA for the CDR3 is TGTGCCAGCAGTTACGGTACAGGGCTCGGACAGCCCCAGCATTTT.

V is TRBV2 and J is TRBJ2-7; D gene unclear. In germline, CDR1 is SNHLY, CDR2 FYNNEI. This CDR3 comprises 15 residues. Trimming left V 0 bases short and J 3 bases short, with 12 bases between. CDR3: CASSEARLSRYEQYF. Here the CDR3 DNA reads TGTGCCAGCAGTGAAGCTAGACTCTCCCGCTACGAGCAGTACTTC.

V usage is TRBV14 and J usage is TRBJ2-1; the D is unclear. CDR3 length: 13 residues. The V and J ends lost 4 bases and 9 bases respectively, with 13 bases between them. CDR1 is SGHDN and CDR2 is FVKESK in the germline V gene. The CDR3 nucleotides read TGTGCCAGCAGCCGAATAGCCCCCTTTGAGCAGTTCTTC. Encoded protein: CASSRIAPFEQFF.

This clone has more than one count but fewer than ten. The chain combines TRBV10-3 with TRBJ2-7; D gene unclear. This CDR3 is built from 14 residues. Per the germline V gene, CDR1 is ENHRY and CDR2 is SYGVKD. The V end was cut by 0 bases, the J end by 3 bases, with 9 bases between. CDR3 sequence reads: CAISESPTGYEQYF. The CDR3, as DNA: TGTGCCATCAGTGAGTCCCCCACCGGCTACGAGCAGTACTTC.

This rearrangement joins TRBV5-1 to TRBJ2-5; 7 bases are shared with TRBD1. This CDR3 region has 15 residues. Germline assignment: CDR1 SGHRS and CDR2 YFSETQ. J lost 5 bases, V lost 4 bases, and 11 bases had no gene match. CDR3 in DNA: TGCGCCAGCAGCCCGGGACAGCACCTTAGGGAGACCCAGTACTTC. Amino acids: CASSPGQHLRETQYF.

The chain has TRBV30 and TRBJ1-1, with a weak D call TRBD1 (5 bases). This CDR3 comprises 13 residues. The V end was cut by 0 bases, the J end by 1 base, with 6 bases between. Germline V gives CDR1 GTSNPN, CDR2 SVGIG (reference sequence). CDR3 protein: CAWSVQANTEAFF. In nucleotides, the CDR3 is TGTGCCTGGAGTGTACAGGCGAACACTGAAGCTTTCTTT.

The genes are TRBV28 and TRBJ2-1; 14 bases align to TRBD2. The CDR3 length is 18 residues. Germline V gives CDR1 MDHEN, CDR2 SYDVKM. J lost 1 base, V lost 2 bases, and 4 bases had no gene match. CDR3: CASSLPGLAGGSYNEQFF. CDR3 bases: TGTGCCAGCAGTTTACCCGGACTAGCGGGAGGATCCTACAATGAGCAGTTCTTC.

This clone was seen only once. This sequence joins TRBV4-3 and TRBJ2-7, with TRBD2 matching over 8 bases. Germline CDR1 is LGHNA and CDR2 is YSLEER. V lost 4 bases to trimming and J lost 0 bases; unmatched junction nucleotides: 8. This CDR3 is built from 16 residues. The CDR3 loop is CASSPGALAGSYEQYF. For the CDR3, the DNA is TGCGCCAGCAGCCCCGGTGCGCTAGCGGGCTCCTACGAGCAGTACTTC.

The chain is built from TRBV6-1 and TRBJ1-4; weak D call: TRBD1 (6 bases). CDR3 length equals 14 residues. Trimming stripped 1 base from V and 10 bases from J, with 13 bases between. CDR1 MNHNS and CDR2 SASEGT come from the germline V gene. CDR3 DNA sequence: TGTGCCAGCAGTGAAGGCACAGGGCGAGGAAAACTGTTTTTT. Its translation: CASSEGTGRGKLFF.

This clone has only one observation. This chain uses TRBV21-1 with TRBJ1-1. TRBV21-1 is noted as a pseudogene. This CDR3 has 14 amino acids. CDR3 in amino acids: CASARGGEGTEAFF. In DNA, the CDR3 is TGTGCCAGCGCCAGGGGAGGGGAGGGCACTGAAGCTTTCTTT.

The genes are TRBV7-8 and TRBJ1-2, with D possibly TRBD1 on 6 matching bases. Looked up from germline, CDR1 is SGHVS and CDR2 is FQNEAQ. This CDR3 has 13 amino acids. Trimming took 2 bases from V and 8 from J, leaving 12 bases between them. This chain's CDR3 is CASSLSNRDGYTF. CDR3 DNA: TGTGCCAGCAGCTTAAGTAACAGGGACGGCTACACCTTC. Filled out from reference TRBV7-8 and TRBJ1-2, the complete variable domain reads GAGVSQSPRYKVAKRGQDVALRCDPISGHVSLFWYQQALGQGPEFLTYFQNEAQLDKSGLPSDRFFAERPEGSVSTLKIQRTQQEDSAVYLCASSLSNRDGYTFGSGTRLTVV.

V usage is TRBV11-3 and J usage is TRBJ2-1; 7 bases are shared with TRBD2. This CDR3 has 14 residues. Germline V gene data show CDR1 as SGHNT and CDR2 as YENEEA. With 5 bases clipped from V and 6 bases from J, the junction kept 7 bases outside the gene matches. The CDR3 sequence: CASSVGRAGNEQFF. The CDR3 DNA is TGTGCCAGCAGCGTTGGGAGGGCCGGCAATGAGCAGTTCTTC. Full variable domain (outside the CDR3, taken from reference TRBV11-3 and TRBJ2-1): EAGVVQSPRYKIIEKKQPVAFWCNPISGHNTLYWYLQNLGQGPELLIRYENEEAVDDSQLPKDRFSAERLKGVDSTLKIQPAELGDSAVYLCASSVGRAGNEQFFGPGTRLTVL.

The V and J genes are TRBV7-8 and TRBJ1-4; a weak D match, TRBD1 (6 bases). The V end was cut by 5 bases, the J end by 4 bases, with 11 bases between. Germline CDR1 and CDR2: SGHVS and FQNEAQ. The CDR3 runs to 14 residues. The CDR3 DNA sequence: TGTGCCAGCAGCCTCGACAGGTTTAATGAAAAACTGTTTTTT. The encoded protein is CASSLDRFNEKLFF.

The CDR3 region has the DNA TGTGCCAGCAGCCCAGACTCCTTTAGGGAGCAGTTCTTC. Translation gives CASSPDSFREQFF. The rearrangement joins TRBV7-2 to TRBJ2-1; D ambiguous. The CDR3 runs to 13 residues. Germline assignment: CDR1 SGHTA and CDR2 FQGNSA. V was shortened by 5 bases and J by 10 bases, with 15 bases between the two germline ends.

This clone showed up just a few times. This chain joins TRBV19 and TRBJ2-1; TRBD1 aligns across 7 bases. This CDR3 has 15 amino acids. After removal of 10 bases from V and 8 bases from J, the junction contained 17 bases not matched to a gene. In germline, CDR1 is LNHDA, CDR2 SQIVND (reference sequence). CDR3 protein: CATSFDGDSIDEQFF. The CDR3 nucleotides read TGTGCCACCTCATTTGACGGGGACAGTATAGATGAGCAGTTCTTC.

The rearrangement links TRBV7-9 to TRBJ2-2, with 7 bases lining up with TRBD1. V shed 8 bases, J shed 2 bases, and the junction held 8 bases outside the gene matches. CDR3 size: 15 residues. Germline values: CDR1 SEHNR, CDR2 FQNEAQ (reference sequence). Here the CDR3 reads CASGPGQRNTGELFF. In DNA form, the CDR3 reads TGTGCCAGCGGCCCGGGACAGCGAAACACCGGGGAGCTGTTTTTT.

The rearrangement links TRBV5-1 to TRBJ1-5; D is undetermined. Trimming shortened V by 5 bases and J by 4 bases, and 7 bases separated the two germline ends. The CDR3 is made up of 12 amino acids. Looked up from germline, CDR1 is SGHRS and CDR2 is YFSETQ. The CDR3 region has the DNA TGCGCCAGCAGGACACCAAATCAGCCCCAGCATTTT. As protein: CASRTPNQPQHF.

The V gene is TRBV28, the J gene TRBJ2-7; no clear D. Germline CDR1 and CDR2: MDHEN and SYDVKM. This CDR3 is built from 12 residues. With 5 bases removed from V and 6 bases from J, the gap between germline ends came to 11 bases. CDR3 in DNA: TGTGCCAGCAGTCAACTAAGCAGCGAGCAGTACTTC. Translated: CASSQLSSEQYF.

The rearrangement links TRBV19 to TRBJ2-7; a possible D gene is TRBD1 (5 bases). The CDR3 extends over 12 amino acids. The germline V and J ends were trimmed by 4 bases and 3 bases, with 7 bases remaining between them. CDR1 is LNHDA, CDR2 SQIVND, per germline (reference sequence). CDR3 region: CASSTDSYEQYF. CDR3 nucleotides: TGTGCCAGTAGTACCGACAGCTACGAGCAGTACTTC. Full variable domain (remainder filled in from reference TRBV19 and TRBJ2-7): DGGITQSPKYLFRKEGQNVTLSCEQNLNHDAMYWYRQDPGQGLRLIYYSQIVNDFQKGDIAEGYSVSREKKESFPLTVTSAQKNPTAFYLCASSTDSYEQYFGPGTRLTVT.

The rearrangement uses TRBV30 and TRBJ1-4, with D tentatively TRBD1 (5 bases). V was cut by 0 bases and J by 2 bases, with 19 bases left in between. Per germline, CDR1 GTSNPN and CDR2 SVGIG (reference sequence). The CDR3 contains 18 residues. CDR3 sequence (DNA): TGTGCCTGGAGTGTACGGGTCAGCCCGACAGTGACTAATGAAAAACTGTTTTTT. Translated: CAWSVRVSPTVTNEKLFF.

V usage is TRBV3-1 (or the pseudogene TRBV3-2) and J usage is TRBJ1-1; 8 nucleotides agree with TRBD1. CDR1 is LGHDT and CDR2 is YNNKEL in the germline V gene (reference sequence). With V trimmed by 5 bases and J by 5 bases, 13 bases remained unmatched. The CDR3 is 16 amino acids. The chain's CDR3 is CASSKALQGAPTEAFF. The CDR3 bases are TGTGCCAGCAGCAAAGCACTCCAGGGGGCCCCTACTGAAGCTTTCTTT.

The CDR3 DNA is TGTGCCAGCAAAGCTATCGACAGGGAGCTTTCTGAAGGCTACACCTTC. This translates into CASKAIDRELSEGYTF. This chain links TRBV27 with TRBJ1-2; the match to TRBD1 covers 7 bases. CDR3 size: 16 residues. Germline CDR1 reads MNHEY; CDR2 reads SMNVEV (reference sequence). The V and J ends lost 7 bases and 8 bases, in that order; junction bases with no gene match: 19.

The chain combines TRBV30 with TRBJ2-5; D is unresolved. The CDR3 totals 11 residues. The V gene lost 2 bases and the J gene lost 5 bases, with 6 bases spanning the gap. Germline V gives CDR1 GTSNPN, CDR2 SVGIG (reference sequence). For the CDR3, the DNA is TGTGCCTGGAGTATTCGGGAGACCCAGTACTTC. It yields the protein CAWSIRETQYF.

This rearrangement joins TRBV6-5 to TRBJ1-4; D is possibly TRBD1 (6 bases). Per germline, CDR1 MNHEY and CDR2 SVGAGI. The germline V and J ends were trimmed by 4 bases and 2 bases, with 11 bases remaining between them. This CDR3 comprises 15 residues. The CDR3, as DNA: TGTGCCAGCAGTTCCCGGACAGCCACTAATGAAAAACTGTTTTTT. Its protein product is CASSSRTATNEKLFF.

The chain links TRBV19 to TRBJ2-7, with 8 bases aligning to TRBD1. The CDR3 runs to 15 residues. V shed 3 bases, J shed 7 bases, and the junction held 11 bases outside the gene matches. CDR1 and CDR2 (germline): LNHDA, SQIVND (reference sequence). CDR3 sequence: CASSIGGRGLGEQYF. In DNA form, the CDR3 reads TGTGCCAGTAGTATTGGAGGCAGGGGGCTAGGAGAGCAGTACTTC.

The chain couples TRBV6-5 to TRBJ2-6, with D unresolved. This CDR3 has 15 residues. Germline loops: CDR1 MNHEY, CDR2 SVGAGI. The germline V and J ends were trimmed by 5 bases and 0 bases, with 8 bases remaining between them. The CDR3 is CASSRDHSGANVLTF. CDR3 nucleotide sequence: TGTGCCAGCAGTAGAGATCACTCTGGGGCCAACGTCCTGACTTTC.